Listed below are T cell receptor beta chains from one sample, sequenced in a study of cytomegalovirus exposure and HLA in healthy donors. Repertoires were generated with immunoSEQ multiplex PCR, while TCRdb's copy carries only in-frame clones and drops some. The sample includes 150,000 to 200,000 clones, around 85% seen only once; the top ten take 4.5% to 7%. The specimen was PBMCs. Receptor source: a woman aged 30 to 39 in good health and CMV-seronegative. The CDR3 runs from the conserved cysteine through the conserved F or W. Each record gives: D gene, V gene, clone size, J gene, CDR3 protein, CDR3 DNA. The D gene is left open where the match is weak. A row's size may be missing; if present it is once, few, many or a size class.

d_gene: TRBD1; v_gene: TRBV19; abundance: once; j_gene: TRBJ1-1; CDR3aa: CASSIGTALMNTEAFF; CDR3nt: TGTGCCAGTAGTATCGGGACAGCACTAATGAACACTGAAGCTTTCTTT
d_gene: TRBD1; v_gene: TRBV2; abundance: NA; j_gene: TRBJ1-3; CDR3aa: CASRQTGVGNTIYF; CDR3nt: TGTGCCAGCAGACAAACAGGGGTTGGAAACACCATATATTTT
d_gene: NA; v_gene: TRBV7-9; abundance: once; j_gene: TRBJ2-3; CDR3aa: CASTRRDTQYF; CDR3nt: TGTGCCAGCACCCGGAGAGATACGCAGTATTTT
d_gene: NA; v_gene: TRBV7-6; abundance: NA; j_gene: TRBJ2-1; CDR3aa: CASSLVDSSYNEQFF; CDR3nt: TGTGCCAGCAGCTTAGTGGACAGCTCCTACAATGAGCAGTTCTTC
d_gene: NA; v_gene: TRBV29-1; abundance: NA; j_gene: TRBJ1-2; CDR3aa: CSVDRAYGYTF; CDR3nt: TGCAGCGTTGACAGGGCCTATGGCTACACCTTC
d_gene: TRBD1; v_gene: TRBV5-4; abundance: NA; j_gene: TRBJ1-2; CDR3aa: CASSGKTGEAGYTF; CDR3nt: TGTGCCAGCAGCGGAAAAACAGGGGAGGCGGGCTACACCTTC
d_gene: NA; v_gene: TRBV6-5; abundance: many; j_gene: TRBJ1-4; CDR3aa: CASSYSGTPDEKLFF; CDR3nt: TGTGCCAGCAGTTACTCCGGGACACCGGATGAAAAACTGTTTTTT
d_gene: NA; v_gene: TRBV7-9; abundance: NA; j_gene: TRBJ1-1; CDR3aa: CASRHPDMNTEAFF; CDR3nt: TGTGCCAGCAGGCACCCGGACATGAACACTGAAGCTTTCTTT
d_gene: NA; v_gene: TRBV2; abundance: NA; j_gene: TRBJ1-3; CDR3aa: CASSEARTGNTIYF; CDR3nt: TGTGCCAGCAGTGAAGCACGGACGGGAAACACCATATATTTT
d_gene: NA; v_gene: TRBV4-3; abundance: NA; j_gene: TRBJ2-2; CDR3aa: CASSPAVANTGELFF; CDR3nt: TGCGCCAGCAGCCCCGCGGTGGCGAACACCGGGGAGCTGTTTTTT
d_gene: NA; v_gene: TRBV2; abundance: NA; j_gene: TRBJ2-1; CDR3aa: CASSGQGRNEQFF; CDR3nt: TGTGCCAGCAGTGGTCAGGGGCGAAATGAGCAGTTCTTC
d_gene: NA; v_gene: TRBV7-3; abundance: NA; j_gene: TRBJ2-1; CDR3aa: CASSLTSGGLSSYNEQFF; CDR3nt: TGTGCCAGCAGCTTAACGTCCGGCGGGCTCAGCTCCTACAATGAGCAGTTCTTC
d_gene: NA; v_gene: TRBV9; abundance: NA; j_gene: TRBJ2-1; CDR3aa: CASGDNYNEQFF; CDR3nt: TGTGCCAGCGGGGACAACTACAATGAGCAGTTCTTC
d_gene: NA; v_gene: TRBV11-2; abundance: NA; j_gene: TRBJ2-7; CDR3aa: CASTRDTSYEQYF; CDR3nt: TGTGCCAGCACCCGGGACACTTCCTACGAGCAGTACTTC
d_gene: NA; v_gene: TRBV19; abundance: NA; j_gene: TRBJ1-2; CDR3aa: CASSIGGGAGYGYTF; CDR3nt: TGTGCCAGTAGTATAGGGGGCGGGGCCGGCTATGGCTACACCTTC
d_gene: NA; v_gene: TRBV29-1; abundance: NA; j_gene: TRBJ1-1; CDR3aa: CSVEERARGIEAFF; CDR3nt: TGCAGCGTTGAAGAAAGGGCGAGGGGTATCGAAGCTTTCTTT
d_gene: NA; v_gene: TRBV7-2; abundance: NA; j_gene: TRBJ1-5; CDR3aa: CASSANRGGPGQPQHF; CDR3nt: TGTGCCAGCAGTGCAAATAGGGGTGGTCCAGGGCAGCCCCAGCATTTT
d_gene: NA; v_gene: TRBV27; abundance: NA; j_gene: TRBJ2-1; CDR3aa: CASSLVAPMGSEQFF; CDR3nt: TGTGCCAGCAGTTTAGTAGCCCCGATGGGTAGTGAGCAGTTCTTC
d_gene: NA; v_gene: TRBV6-1; abundance: few; j_gene: TRBJ1-6; CDR3aa: CASSEILWAPLHF; CDR3nt: TGTGCCAGCAGTGAAATCCTTTGGGCGCCCCTCCACTTT
d_gene: TRBD1; v_gene: TRBV27; abundance: NA; j_gene: TRBJ1-4; CDR3aa: CASSPRQGWEKLFF; CDR3nt: TGTGCCAGCAGTCCTAGACAGGGGTGGGAAAAACTGTTTTTT
d_gene: NA; v_gene: TRBV7-6; abundance: NA; j_gene: TRBJ2-6; CDR3aa: CASSLVGANSGANVLTF; CDR3nt: TGTGCCAGCAGCTTAGTGGGGGCGAACTCTGGGGCCAACGTCCTGACTTTC
d_gene: NA; v_gene: TRBV18; abundance: NA; j_gene: TRBJ1-2; CDR3aa: CASSPIGLDGYTF; CDR3nt: TGTGCCAGCTCACCAATCGGGTTGGATGGCTACACCTTC
d_gene: TRBD2; v_gene: TRBV27; abundance: NA; j_gene: TRBJ2-2; CDR3aa: CASGREETNTGELFF; CDR3nt: TGTGCCAGCGGGAGGGAGGAGACGAACACCGGGGAGCTGTTTTTT
d_gene: NA; v_gene: TRBV11-2; abundance: NA; j_gene: TRBJ1-3; CDR3aa: CASSLDSTYMSSGNTIYF; CDR3nt: TGTGCCAGCAGCTTAGATTCGACCTACATGAGCTCTGGAAACACCATATATTTT
d_gene: NA; v_gene: TRBV6-6; abundance: few; j_gene: TRBJ1-5; CDR3aa: CASSTGRNQPQHF; CDR3nt: TGTGCCAGCAGCACAGGGCGGAATCAGCCCCAGCATTTT
d_gene: NA; v_gene: TRBV7-9; abundance: NA; j_gene: TRBJ2-1; CDR3aa: CASSFGGGSSYNEQFF; CDR3nt: TGTGCCAGCAGCTTTGGGGGTGGGAGCTCCTACAATGAGCAGTTCTTC
d_gene: TRBD1; v_gene: TRBV7-2; abundance: NA; j_gene: TRBJ1-1; CDR3aa: CASSPGDRVNTEAFF; CDR3nt: TGTGCCAGCAGCCCGGGGGACAGGGTGAACACTGAAGCTTTCTTT
d_gene: TRBD2; v_gene: TRBV7-8; abundance: few; j_gene: TRBJ2-7; CDR3aa: CASSPTSGRAYEQYF; CDR3nt: TGTGCCAGCAGTCCCACTAGCGGGCGCGCCTACGAGCAGTACTTC
d_gene: NA; v_gene: TRBV4-3; abundance: NA; j_gene: TRBJ1-3; CDR3aa: CASSQVTGDSGNTIYF; CDR3nt: TGCGCCAGCAGCCAAGTTACAGGAGACTCTGGAAACACCATATATTTT
d_gene: NA; v_gene: TRBV4-1; abundance: NA; j_gene: TRBJ2-5; CDR3aa: CASSQDSRAQGETQYF; CDR3nt: TGCGCCAGCAGCCAAGATTCTCGAGCTCAGGGAGAGACCCAGTACTTC
d_gene: TRBD2; v_gene: TRBV7-6; abundance: NA; j_gene: TRBJ2-1; CDR3aa: CASSLSGTYNEQFF; CDR3nt: TGTGCCAGCAGCCTAAGCGGGACCTACAATGAGCAGTTCTTC
d_gene: NA; v_gene: TRBV9; abundance: once; j_gene: TRBJ2-3; CDR3aa: CASSVMASTDTQYF; CDR3nt: TGTGCCAGCAGCGTAATGGCGAGCACAGATACGCAGTATTTT
d_gene: NA; v_gene: TRBV27; abundance: NA; j_gene: TRBJ2-1; CDR3aa: CASGFRSYNEQFF; CDR3nt: TGTGCCTCGGGTTTTAGGTCCTACAATGAGCAGTTCTTC
d_gene: TRBD2; v_gene: TRBV4-2; abundance: NA; j_gene: TRBJ2-1; CDR3aa: CASSQEPSGGYNEQFF; CDR3nt: TGTGCCAGCAGCCAAGAACCTAGCGGGGGATATAATGAGCAGTTCTTC
d_gene: NA; v_gene: TRBV5-4; abundance: NA; j_gene: TRBJ2-7; CDR3aa: CASSLPHDEQYF; CDR3nt: TGTGCCAGCAGCTTGCCTCATGACGAGCAGTACTTC
d_gene: NA; v_gene: TRBV9; abundance: NA; j_gene: TRBJ2-1; CDR3aa: CASSVAGDPYNEQFF; CDR3nt: TGTGCCAGCAGCGTAGCCGGGGACCCCTACAATGAGCAGTTCTTC
d_gene: NA; v_gene: TRBV7-9; abundance: NA; j_gene: TRBJ2-3; CDR3aa: CASSSERASTDTQYF; CDR3nt: TGTGCCAGCAGTTCGGAGCGGGCTAGCACAGATACGCAGTATTTT
d_gene: TRBD1; v_gene: TRBV27; abundance: NA; j_gene: TRBJ2-7; CDR3aa: CASSRQGKHEQYF; CDR3nt: TGTGCCAGCAGTAGACAGGGTAAGCACGAGCAGTACTTC
d_gene: NA; v_gene: TRBV29-1; abundance: once; j_gene: TRBJ2-7; CDR3aa: CSVEKSDRPYEQYF; CDR3nt: TGCAGCGTTGAAAAATCGGACAGACCCTACGAGCAGTACTTC